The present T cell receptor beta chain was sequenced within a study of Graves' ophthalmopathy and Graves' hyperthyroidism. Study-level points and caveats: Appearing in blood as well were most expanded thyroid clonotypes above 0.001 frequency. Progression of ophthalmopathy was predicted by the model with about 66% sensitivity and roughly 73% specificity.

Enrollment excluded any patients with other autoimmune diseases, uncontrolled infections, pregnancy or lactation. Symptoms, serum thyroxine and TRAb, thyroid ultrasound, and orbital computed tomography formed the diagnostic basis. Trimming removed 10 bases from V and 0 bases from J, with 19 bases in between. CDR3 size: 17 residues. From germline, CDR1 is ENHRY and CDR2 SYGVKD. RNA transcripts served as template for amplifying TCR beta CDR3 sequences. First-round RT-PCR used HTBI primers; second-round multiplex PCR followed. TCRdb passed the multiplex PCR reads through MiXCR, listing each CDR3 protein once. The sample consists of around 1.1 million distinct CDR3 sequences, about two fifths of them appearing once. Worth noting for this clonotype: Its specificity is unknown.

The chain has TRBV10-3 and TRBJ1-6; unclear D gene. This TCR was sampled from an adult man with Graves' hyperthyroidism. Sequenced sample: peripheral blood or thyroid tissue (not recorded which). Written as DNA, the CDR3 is TGTGCCAGCAGCCCCCGACGGTCAAGCTCCTATAATTCACCCCTCCACTTT. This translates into CASSPRRSSSYNSPLHF.